This entry describes one T cell receptor (beta chain). Its recognized antigen is unknown. No base quality values were provided; no much bigger clone lies one nucleotide off. The CDR3 regions of human TCRbeta chains were subjected to immunosequencing. Per the original workflow: Repertoire TCRs were matched against a reference library of SARS-CoV-2-specific TCRs generated with the MIRA antigen-specificity platform. Breadth was defined as the fraction of unique TCRs that were SARS-CoV-2-associated. Depth was defined as the fraction of total T cells that were SARS-CoV-2-associated. Each spike-specific TCR was assigned to its reactive spike region and to a CD4 or CD8 class using the MIRA data. Log10-transformed breadth and depth values were compared by one-way ANOVA with Sidak's multiple comparisons tests. Here the immuneACCESS table is served through TCRdb, limited to in-frame sequences with V and J called. Missing clones are a known gap in these copies; in checked studies unresolved V genes cover under half, and the rest lacks a known reason. That table gives V, J and clone size, and the DNA gave D and trimming. This sample lists 110,000 to 150,000 clones; around 87% were detected once. The ten biggest clones cover about 1.5% of the sample.

What this sample's time point label stands for: baseline before first vaccination. Vaccinee samples were obtained from the UK trials COV001 and COV002, which included a single-blind randomized controlled phase 2/3 trial of AZD1222 (ChAdOx1 nCoV-19) in healthy adults. Trial participant PBMC samples were collected at day 0 and day 28 after the second dose for TCRbeta chain sequencing. The entry originates in a study of T cell responses to AZD1222 COVID-19 vaccine (dated by TCRdb to 2020 to 2023). Study-level background: AZD1222 recipients given second doses at about 4 weeks or at about 12 weeks were pooled, since spike-specific TCR depth and breadth were not found to differ between the two schedules. A total of more than 230 trial participants underwent TCR sequencing, of whom nearly 210 received two doses of AZD1222 and some 25 received two doses of the MenACWY control vaccine. Trial participants were enrolled into age subgroups of 18-55, 56-69 and 70-plus years, which contained roughly 150, 30 and 60 TCR-sequenced participants, respectively. Results and caveats for the whole study, not just this receptor: The vaccine-associated CD4 TCRs covered the entire spike protein, and the dominant responses fell in regions 160-218 and 743-854. Because no day 14 peak-response samples were available, the repertoires could be characterized only after the peak T cell response. A significant rise in spike-specific TCR breadth and depth was observed after two AZD1222 doses relative to day 0 and relative to MenACWY recipients. Conclusions about previously exposed vaccinees are limited, since just five or six AZD1222 recipients were seropositive for SARS-CoV-2 at baseline. The 56-69-year group was small, and its depth increase did not reach significance, likely because of low power. Participants were mostly white British and included more females than males, and it was suggested by the authors that clonal diversity may have been underestimated. Reportedly, close to half of the unique spike-specific TCRs recognized epitopes lying outside the regions that are mutated in the B.1.351 and B.1.1.7 variants.

Including the terminal cysteine and phenylalanine, the CDR3 comprises 12 residues. Kept here is only the CDR3 DNA, which spans 36 bases and is read in frame from base 1. The V end loses 5 bases and the J end loses 2 bases, and a stretch of 7 bases separates them. CDR1 and CDR2 are read off the germline V gene as SGHRS and YFSETQ. This sequence uses TRBV5-1 and TRBJ2-5; the D gene is not confidently resolved. The input for sequencing was peripheral blood, taken on day 0 of AZD1222 vaccination. The receptor was isolated from an adult in good health. DNA sequence: TGCGCCAGCAGGGTACAACAAGAGACCCAGTACTTC. This translates into CASRVQQETQYF. The entire variable domain, with the stretches around the CDR3 drawn from the reference TRBV5-1 and TRBJ2-5 proteins, is KAGVTQTPRYLIKTRGQQVTLSCSPISGHRSVSWYQQTPGQGLQFLFEYFSETQRNKGNFPGRFSGRQFSNSRSEMNVSTLELGDSALYLCASRVQQETQYFGPGTRLLVL.